Included here is one T cell receptor (beta chain) sequence, with context. The data belong to a study of blood T cell repertoires in COVID-19. About the study: COVID-19 samples from acute and convalescent phases originated in the United States, Italy and Spain. T cells, B-cell-depleted T cells, or PBMCs provided the cDNA or gDNA that served as material.

Authors' data handling: Amplification of reference gene primers was used by the study to estimate nucleated cell counts. Only in-frame clones appear in the TCRdb table, and some are missing; sequencing was by immunoSEQ multiplex PCR. V and J calls and clone size come straight from that table; D and trimming were deduced from the DNA. The repertoire holds 30,000 to 35,000 clones, with roughly 89% as singletons. The CDR3 runs to 14 residues. CDR1 is MNHEY, CDR2 SVGAGI, per germline. The trim removed 5 bases at V and 8 bases at J, leaving 11 bases unmatched. The sequence derives from an elderly man with acute or convalescent COVID-19. The sequenced sample consisted of peripheral blood. The V call is TRBV6-5, the J call TRBJ1-2; 7 bases align to TRBD1. CDR3 amino acids: CASSPSGQLRGYTF. The DNA for the CDR3 is TGTGCCAGCAGTCCTTCGGGACAGTTGCGAGGCTACACCTTC.